A single sample is the source of the 29 T cell receptor beta chains below, sequenced in a study of OX40 agonist ivuxolimab in advanced cancers. The assay was immunoSEQ multiplex PCR, and TCRdb's table has in-frame clones only and misses some. The sample yields about 87,000 clones, approximately 87% seen once. The specimen comprised CD4+ or CD8+ T cells sorted from blood, sampled in a trial of the OX40 agonist ivuxolimab. The receptors shown here come from an adult with an advanced solid tumor such as melanoma, head and neck, liver or kidney cancer.

The table lists this clone with a few counts. The chain joins TRBV11-2 to TRBJ1-2, with 9 bases fitting TRBD1. The V gene's germline CDR1 is SGHAT and CDR2 FQNNGV. The CDR3 totals 14 residues. With V trimmed by 5 bases and J by 7 bases, 8 bases remained unmatched. The CDR3 DNA sequence: TGTGCCAGCAGCCACTACAGGGGGCGTTCTGGCTACACCTTC. Its translation is CASSHYRGRSGYTF.

The rearrangement uses TRBV2 and TRBJ2-7, with D tentatively TRBD2 (7 bases). CDR3 size: 14 residues. Per the germline V gene, CDR1 is SNHLY and CDR2 is FYNNEI. V lost 5 bases, J lost 5 bases, and 16 bases lay in between. The DNA for the CDR3 is TGTGCCAGCAGTTACGGGCGGGGGCCCCACGAGCAGTACTTC. As protein: CASSYGRGPHEQYF.

The rearrangement joins TRBV6-1 to TRBJ1-4, with a possible D match to TRBD1 (5 bases). CDR1 MNHNS and CDR2 SASEGT come from the germline V gene. This CDR3 contains 13 residues. Trimming removed 7 bases at V and 8 bases at J, with 14 bases between. This CDR3 reads CASTVRWGEKLFF. CDR3 DNA sequence: TGTGCCAGCACCGTGCGGTGGGGGGAAAAACTGTTTTTT.

J is TRBJ2-4 and V is TRBV4-1, with D perhaps TRBD1 or TRBD2 (5 bases each). Germline lookup yields CDR1 MGHRA and CDR2 YSYEKL. V gave up 4 bases and J gave up 8 bases, with 15 bases separating them. CDR3 length: 14 residues. The CDR3 coding sequence is TGCGCCAGCAGCCCGGGGCTCGGGTCCGACATTCAGTACTTC. Encoded protein: CASSPGLGSDIQYF.

This clone was found a few times. The chain has TRBV29-1 and TRBJ1-1; D gene unclear. Germline V gene data show CDR1 as SQVTM and CDR2 as ANQGSEA. The CDR3 contains 14 residues. V shed 4 bases and J shed 10 bases, with 22 bases lying between them. The CDR3 region has the DNA TGCAGCGTTGCCATTATGGCAGGTAGCATGGGAGCTTTCTTT. This encodes CSVAIMAGSMGAFF. The entire variable domain, with the rest obtained from reference TRBV29-1 and TRBJ1-1, is as follows: SAVISQKPSRDICQRGTSLTIQCQVDSQVTMMFWYRQQPGQSLTLIATANQGSEATYESGFVIDKFPISRPNLTFSTLTVSNMSPEDSSIYLCSVAIMAGSMGAFFGQGTRLTVV.

The chain joins TRBV6-1 to TRBJ2-7; D call uncertain. V was clipped by 3 bases and J by 6 bases, with 6 bases between them. The V gene's germline CDR1 is MNHNS and CDR2 SASEGT. The CDR3 is made up of 11 amino acids. The DNA of the CDR3 is TGTGCCAGCAGTGACGTGCGCGAGCAGTACTTC. It is translated as CASSDVREQYF.

CDR3 coding DNA: TGTGCCAGCAGCCCAAGACAGGGATCGGAAGGCACAGATACGCAGTATTTT. This encodes CASSPRQGSEGTDTQYF. The chain joins TRBV9 to TRBJ2-3, with TRBD1 matching over 7 bases. Germline CDR1 is SGDLS and CDR2 is YYNGEE. V was pared by 4 bases and J by 1 base, with 12 bases of the junction left unmatched. The CDR3 runs 17 residues.

The CDR3 protein is CSVSASGDTEAFF. CDR3 nucleotide sequence: TGCAGCGTTTCCGCCAGCGGGGACACTGAAGCTTTCTTT. The rearrangement links TRBV29-1 to TRBJ1-1; D is undetermined. The CDR3 length is 13 residues. Germline V gene sequence: CDR1 SQVTM, CDR2 ANQGSEA. The V end lost 5 bases, the J end lost 3 bases, and 13 bases lay between the germline ends.

V gene TRBV5-5 combines with J gene TRBJ2-7; a weak D match, TRBD1 (6 bases). The CDR3 is 13 amino acids. With 4 bases removed from V and 2 bases from J, the gap between germline ends came to 10 bases. Germline-derived CDR1 and CDR2 are SGHKS and YYEKEE (reference sequence). The chain's CDR3 is CASSPRDTYEQYF. Written as DNA, the CDR3 is TGTGCCAGCAGCCCCCGGGACACCTACGAGCAGTACTTC.

The CDR3 nucleotides are TGTGCCAGCAGCAAAGTGCCGGACAGGAATGGCTACACCTTC. Its protein product is CASSKVPDRNGYTF. This chain links TRBV21-1 with TRBJ1-2; the table assigns TRBD1, which was not confirmed against the DNA. TRBV21-1 is a pseudogene segment. This CDR3 is 14 amino acids long.

The rearrangement joins TRBV5-4 to TRBJ2-7; D is perhaps TRBD1 (6 bases). V dropped 5 bases and J dropped 3 bases, with 18 bases sitting between them. Germline CDR1 and CDR2: SGHNT and YYREEE (reference sequence). The CDR3 totals 15 residues. This chain's CDR3 is CASSSLTGVFYEQYF. CDR3 bases: TGTGCCAGCAGTTCTCTGACAGGTGTCTTCTACGAGCAGTACTTC. The full variable domain, completed using reference TRBV5-4 and TRBJ2-7, is ETGVTQSPTHLIKTRGQQVTLRCSSQSGHNTVSWYQQALGQGPQFIFQYYREEENGRGNFPPRFSGLQFPNYSSELNVNALELDDSALYLCASSSLTGVFYEQYFGPGTRLTVT.

V gene TRBV5-8 combines with J gene TRBJ2-5; tentatively, D is TRBD1 (5 bases). The CDR3 has 16 amino acids. The ends were cut back, 1 base at V and 1 base at J, with 14 bases in the middle. CDR1 SGHTS and CDR2 YDEGEE come from the germline V gene. The CDR3 sequence is CASSLFTGETQETQYF. DNA for the CDR3: TGTGCCAGCAGCTTGTTCACAGGAGAAACCCAAGAGACCCAGTACTTC.

The V call is TRBV6-5, the J call TRBJ2-5; no firm D call. The germline CDR1 and CDR2 sequences are MNHEY and SVGAGI. The CDR3 contains 13 residues. V was trimmed by 5 bases and J by 3 bases, leaving 10 bases between them. The CDR3 nucleotides are TGTGCCAGCAGTAAAGGTTTGAAAGAGACCCAGTACTTC. It specifies CASSKGLKETQYF.

V usage is TRBV7-9 and J usage is TRBJ2-1, with TRBD1 identical over 10 bases. CDR1 is SEHNR and CDR2 is FQNEAQ in the germline V gene (reference sequence). After removal of 1 base from V and 10 bases from J, the junction contained 10 bases not matched to a gene. The length of the CDR3 is 16 residues. The CDR3 nucleotides are TGTGCCAGCAGCTTAGGTCGGGACAGGGGATTTAGGGAGCAGTTCTTC. Its translation: CASSLGRDRGFREQFF.

This chain uses TRBV5-1 with TRBJ2-1; TRBD2 aligns across 7 bases. Unmatched junction bases numbered 17, after V lost 3 bases and J lost 5 bases. Looked up from germline, CDR1 is SGHRS and CDR2 is YFSETQ. There are 18 residues in the CDR3. CDR3 sequence: CASSSGRSGQSNNNEQFF. The CDR3 nucleotides read TGCGCCAGCAGCTCCGGGAGGAGCGGACAATCAAATAACAATGAGCAGTTCTTC. The complete variable domain, with remaining parts taken from reference TRBV5-1 and TRBJ2-1, reads KAGVTQTPRYLIKTRGQQVTLSCSPISGHRSVSWYQQTPGQGLQFLFEYFSETQRNKGNFPGRFSGRQFSNSRSEMNVSTLELGDSALYLCASSSGRSGQSNNNEQFFGPGTRLTVL.

The rearrangement links TRBV2 to TRBJ2-5, with no clear D. V was cut by 7 bases and J by 1 base, with 7 bases left in between. The CDR3 has 12 amino acids. Looked up from germline, CDR1 is SNHLY and CDR2 is FYNNEI. CDR3 protein: CASNKFQETQYF. The CDR3 DNA reads TGTGCCAGCAACAAGTTCCAAGAGACCCAGTACTTC.

V gene TRBV27 combines with J gene TRBJ1-2; 7 nucleotides match TRBD1. Germline V gene sequence: CDR1 MNHEY, CDR2 SMNVEV (reference sequence). The CDR3 covers 15 residues. V shed 6 bases and J 4 bases; nucleotides not matched to a gene: 11. The CDR3 DNA follows: TGTGCCAGCAGGTACACAGGGGCTTCGATCTATGGCTACACCTTC. As protein: CASRYTGASIYGYTF.

This clone was detected once. This chain uses TRBV5-4 with TRBJ2-3, with 12 bases lining up with TRBD2. This CDR3 contains 16 residues. Trimming cost V 1 base and J 2 bases; bases outside gene matches: 2. Germline V gene data show CDR1 as SGHNT and CDR2 as YYREEE (reference sequence). As DNA, the CDR3 is TGTGCCAGCAGCTTGCGACTAGCGGGGGACACAGATACGCAGTATTTT. Protein sequence: CASSLRLAGDTDTQYF.

The rearrangement uses TRBV7-3 and TRBJ1-2; 7 positions agree with TRBD1. The CDR3 runs to 13 residues. J gave up 3 bases and V 5 bases, and 3 bases lay outside the gene matches. Germline-derived CDR1 and CDR2 are SGHTA and FQGTGA. CDR3 bases: TGTGCCAGCAGCCCCCAGGGGGACTATGGCTACACCTTC. Protein: CASSPQGDYGYTF.

The rearrangement links TRBV30 to TRBJ2-3; D possibly matches TRBD1 or TRBD2 (5 bases each). CDR1 is GTSNPN, CDR2 SVGIG, per germline (reference sequence). V lost 5 bases to trimming and J lost 5 bases, with 14 bases between them. The CDR3 is 13 amino acids. The CDR3 loop is CAWAKRGRDTQYF. The DNA of the CDR3 is TGTGCCTGGGCCAAGAGGGGCCGAGATACGCAGTATTTT.

V usage is TRBV7-9 and J usage is TRBJ2-1, with D uncertain. Trimming cost V 7 bases and J 7 bases, with 8 bases left between them. CDR3 size: 11 residues. Germline-derived CDR1 and CDR2 are SEHNR and FQNEAQ (reference sequence). CDR3 region: CASNLRNEQFF. CDR3 coding DNA: TGTGCCAGCAACCTACGTAATGAGCAGTTCTTC.

This sequence joins TRBV18 and TRBJ1-5; weak D call: TRBD1 (5 bases). Germline CDR1 KGHSH, CDR2 LQKENI. The CDR3 has 15 residues. Trimming removed 3 bases from V and 7 bases from J, with 16 bases in between. CDR3 residues: CASSPPGGGEQPQHF. The CDR3 DNA sequence: TGTGCCAGCTCACCCCCTGGTGGGGGAGAACAGCCCCAGCATTTT. The full variable domain, in which reference TRBV18 and TRBJ1-5 provide the parts outside the CDR3, is NAGVMQNPRHLVRRRGQEARLRCSPMKGHSHVYWYRQLPEEGLKFMVYLQKENIIDESGMPKERFSAEFPKEGPSILRIQQVVRGDSAAYFCASSPPGGGEQPQHFGDGTRLSIL.

V and J are TRBV6-5 and TRBJ1-1, with D possibly matching TRBD1 (5 bases). The V gene's germline CDR1 is MNHEY and CDR2 SVGAGI. Trimming took off 8 bases at V and 4 bases at J, with 17 bases between the two ends. CDR3 length equals 14 residues. The DNA for the CDR3 is TGTGCCAGCTTTCTGCGGGGGATCGGCACTGAAGCTTTCTTT. Translation gives CASFLRGIGTEAFF.

V and J are TRBV5-1 and TRBJ2-2; 10 nucleotides agree with TRBD1. V dropped 5 bases and J dropped 6; count of bases not matched to a gene: 7. The CDR3 extends over 15 amino acids. CDR1 and CDR2 (germline): SGHRS, YFSETQ. This CDR3 reads CASRTGTGESGELFF. The CDR3 DNA reads TGCGCCAGCAGGACCGGGACAGGGGAGTCCGGGGAGCTGTTTTTT.

V usage is TRBV7-2 and J usage is TRBJ1-4; 7 nucleotides line up with TRBD1. The V gene's germline CDR1 is SGHTA and CDR2 FQGNSA. The V and J ends lost 7 bases and 8 bases, in that order; junction bases with no gene match: 13. This CDR3 has 15 amino acids. CDR3 sequence: CASNRAGTAEEKLFF. The CDR3 coding sequence is TGTGCCAGCAACCGGGCCGGGACAGCGGAAGAAAAACTGTTTTTT.

The chain recombines TRBV19 with TRBJ1-4; D is possibly TRBD1 (6 bases). This CDR3 comprises 17 residues. Germline V lookup: CDR1 LNHDA, CDR2 SQIVND (reference sequence). V lost 7 bases to trimming and J lost 8 bases, with 26 bases between them. The CDR3 sequence is CASTDGGQGRIWEKLFF. The CDR3 bases are TGTGCCAGTACCGACGGGGGGCAGGGTCGGATCTGGGAAAAACTGTTTTTT.

CDR3 protein: CASSGDSGGIYEQYF. CDR3 DNA: TGCGCCAGCAGTGGGGATAGCGGGGGAATATACGAGCAGTACTTC. The chain has TRBV10-2 and TRBJ2-7; the match to TRBD2 covers 9 bases. The CDR3 extends over 15 amino acids. With 4 bases clipped from V and 4 bases from J, the junction kept 8 bases outside the gene matches. Germline V CDR1 and CDR2: WSHSY, SAAADI.

V and J are TRBV19 and TRBJ1-3; D not resolved. The germline CDR1 and CDR2 sequences are LNHDA and SQIVND (reference sequence). V lost 9 bases to trimming and J lost 8 bases, with 26 bases between them. CDR3 size: 16 residues. The CDR3: CASRPNPGGVRDTIYF. The CDR3 DNA sequence: TGTGCCAGCCGACCGAACCCTGGTGGGGTCCGGGACACCATATATTTT.

There are a few counts of this clone. The chain couples TRBV18 to TRBJ2-7; a possible D gene is TRBD1 (6 bases). The CDR3 runs 15 residues. Trimming took 0 bases from V and 0 from J, leaving 9 bases between them. CDR1 is KGHSH and CDR2 is LQKENI in the germline V gene. Written as DNA, the CDR3 is TGTGCCAGCTCACCACCGAGGACAGCCTCCTACGAGCAGTACTTC. This encodes CASSPPRTASYEQYF.